These T cell receptor beta chains were read from a single sample in a study of T cell changes during pregnancy in multiple sclerosis. The data were produced by immunoSEQ multiplex PCR, yet TCRdb's version contains in-frame clones alone and is incomplete. The sample shows about 26,000 clones, nearly 90% of them seen only once. This specimen consisted of CD8+ T cells from peripheral blood mononuclear cells, obtained in the second trimester of pregnancy. The receptors shown here come from a female donor with multiple sclerosis, enrolled in a pregnancy study. The CDR3 runs from the conserved cysteine through the conserved F or W. The size field is filled for only some rows; it gives once, few, many or a size class.

V | size | CDR3
TRBV6-4 | - | CASSVRDSMNTEAFF
TRBV28 | - | CASSITGTGAEQYF
TRBV2 | - | CASHTGTGRANEKLFF
TRBV5-4 | - | CASSLGRGGEQYF
TRBV7-9 | - | CASSLALGANYGYTF
TRBV6-5 | - | CASTRTSGFTDTQYF
TRBV7-2 | - | CASSPSGTGALGYTF
TRBV6-5 | - | CASSYSTVDTEAFF
TRBV6-5 | - | CASSYRTGVPQHF
TRBV13 | - | CASSLDLTGSRETQYF
TRBV27 | - | CASRKAWGVGETQYF
TRBV7-3 | - | CASSSTGQSEQYF
TRBV18 | - | CASSPRHAGNTGELFF
TRBV7-6 | once | CASSLVPSGSTDTQYF
TRBV7-9 | - | CASSSTLSVSGANVLTF
TRBV7-9 | - | CASSSEGQGEGETQYF
TRBV5-8 | - | CASSLVTELHYGYTF
TRBV28 | - | CASSFRASRPGFFLTEAFF
TRBV6-1 | - | CASSGNRDRFNEKLFF
TRBV13 | - | CASSLGTTNTGELFF
TRBV4-3 | - | CASSQDTGEQYF
TRBV27 | once | CASRAGTSERYEQFF
TRBV28 | - | CASSLSPREVSYEQYF
TRBV9 | - | CASSGRGTSGVNEQFF
TRBV6-1 | - | CASSERGGGANVLTF
TRBV15 | - | CATSQLAGGPFSSYEQYF
TRBV4-1 | - | CASSQGVRDYNEQFF
TRBV4-2 | - | CASSQDGSGGPETQYF
TRBV9 | - | CASSTQGGGMEETQYF
TRBV6-6 | few | CASSSSPQETQYF
TRBV18 | - | CASSPHSGRLSDTQYF
TRBV28 | - | CASSLPLGGLGTDTQYF
TRBV5-1 | - | CASSAEGTGGYEQYF
TRBV29-1 | - | CSAAKIQPYGYTF
TRBV19 | - | CASSIGQGVGYTF
TRBV30 | - | CAWNDDRDTEAFF
TRBV11-1 | - | CASSLSTGELFF
TRBV27 | - | CASRGLDYGYTF
TRBV5-1 | - | CASSLDPGTGNTIYF
TRBV7-9 | - | CASSSRDRDAGNTIYF